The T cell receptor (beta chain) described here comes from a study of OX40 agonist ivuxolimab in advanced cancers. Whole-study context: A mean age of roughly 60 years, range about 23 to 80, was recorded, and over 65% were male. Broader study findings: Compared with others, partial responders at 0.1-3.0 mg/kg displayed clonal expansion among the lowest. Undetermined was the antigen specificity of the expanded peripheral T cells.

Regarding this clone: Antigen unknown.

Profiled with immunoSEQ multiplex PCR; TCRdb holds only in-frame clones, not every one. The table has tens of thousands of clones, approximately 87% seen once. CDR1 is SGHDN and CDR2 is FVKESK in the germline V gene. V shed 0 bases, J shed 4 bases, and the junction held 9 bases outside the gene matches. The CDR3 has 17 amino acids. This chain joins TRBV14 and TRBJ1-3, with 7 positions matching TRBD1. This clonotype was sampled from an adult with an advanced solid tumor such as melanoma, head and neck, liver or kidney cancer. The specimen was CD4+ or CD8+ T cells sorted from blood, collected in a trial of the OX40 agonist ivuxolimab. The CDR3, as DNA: TGTGCCAGCAGCCAAGAGGCCGGGACAGCCATCGGAAACACCATATATTTT. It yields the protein CASSQEAGTAIGNTIYF.